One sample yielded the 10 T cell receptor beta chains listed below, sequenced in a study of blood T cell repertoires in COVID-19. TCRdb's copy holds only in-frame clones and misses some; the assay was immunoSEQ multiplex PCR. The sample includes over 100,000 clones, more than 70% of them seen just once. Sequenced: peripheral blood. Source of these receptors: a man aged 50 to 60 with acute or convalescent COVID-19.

The CDR3 reads CASSDTGQAGNGEAFF. CDR3 DNA sequence: TGTGCCAGCAGTGACACAGGACAGGCGGGGAATGGTGAAGCTTTCTTT. The chain recombines TRBV2 with TRBJ1-1; the match to TRBD1 covers 7 bases. The CDR3 runs to 16 residues. Germline V gives CDR1 SNHLY, CDR2 FYNNEI. Trimming cost V 3 bases and J 7 bases; bases outside gene matches: 14.

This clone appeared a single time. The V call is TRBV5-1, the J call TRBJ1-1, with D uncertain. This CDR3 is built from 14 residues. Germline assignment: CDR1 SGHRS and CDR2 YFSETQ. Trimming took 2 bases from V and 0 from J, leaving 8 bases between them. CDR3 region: CASSFPDMNTEAFF. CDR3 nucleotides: TGCGCCAGCAGCTTTCCAGACATGAACACTGAAGCTTTCTTT.

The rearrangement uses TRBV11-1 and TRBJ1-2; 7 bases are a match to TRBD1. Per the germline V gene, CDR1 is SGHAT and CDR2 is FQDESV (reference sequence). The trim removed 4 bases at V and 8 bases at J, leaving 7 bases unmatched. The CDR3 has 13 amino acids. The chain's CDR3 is CASSYGTDYGYTF. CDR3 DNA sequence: TGTGCCAGCAGCTACGGGACAGATTACGGCTACACCTTC.

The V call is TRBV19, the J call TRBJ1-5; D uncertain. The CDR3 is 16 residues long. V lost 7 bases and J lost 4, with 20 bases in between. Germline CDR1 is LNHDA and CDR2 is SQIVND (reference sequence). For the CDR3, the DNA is TGTGCCAGTAATCTTCGTTCTGGGCAGGCGAATCAGCCCCAGCATTTT. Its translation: CASNLRSGQANQPQHF.

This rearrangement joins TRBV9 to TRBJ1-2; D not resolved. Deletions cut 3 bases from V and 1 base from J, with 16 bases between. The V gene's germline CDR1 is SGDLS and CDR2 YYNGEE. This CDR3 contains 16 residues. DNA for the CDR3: TGTGCCAGCAGCGCCCCCGTGGGAGGCAATAACTATGGCTACACCTTC. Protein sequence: CASSAPVGGNNYGYTF.

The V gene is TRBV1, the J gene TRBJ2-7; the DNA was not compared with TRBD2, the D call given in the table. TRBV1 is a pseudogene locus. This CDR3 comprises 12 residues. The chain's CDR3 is CTSGMGGEEQYF. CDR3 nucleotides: TGCACCAGCGGCATGGGGGGTGAGGAGCAGTACTTC.

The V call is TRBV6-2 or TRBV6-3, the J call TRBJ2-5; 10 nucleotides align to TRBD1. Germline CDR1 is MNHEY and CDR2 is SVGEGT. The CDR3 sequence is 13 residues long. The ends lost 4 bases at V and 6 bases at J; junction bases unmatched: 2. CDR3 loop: CASSWDRGQTQYF. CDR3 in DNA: TGTGCCAGCAGTTGGGACAGGGGTCAGACCCAGTACTTC.

The CDR3 coding sequence is TGTGCCAGCAGCCAAGATTTAGGGACAGAGCAGTTCTTC. As protein: CASSQDLGTEQFF. V usage is TRBV14 and J usage is TRBJ2-1; tentative D call: TRBD1 (6 bases). Germline V gives CDR1 SGHDN, CDR2 FVKESK. The ends were cut back, 0 bases at V and 10 bases at J, with 10 bases in the middle. This CDR3 spans 13 amino acids.

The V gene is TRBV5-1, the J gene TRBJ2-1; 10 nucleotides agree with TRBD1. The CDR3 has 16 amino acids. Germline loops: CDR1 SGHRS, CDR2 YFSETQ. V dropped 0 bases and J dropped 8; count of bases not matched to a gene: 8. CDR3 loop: CASSLGKGQGNHEQFF. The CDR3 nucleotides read TGCGCCAGCAGCTTGGGTAAGGGACAGGGGAACCATGAGCAGTTCTTC.

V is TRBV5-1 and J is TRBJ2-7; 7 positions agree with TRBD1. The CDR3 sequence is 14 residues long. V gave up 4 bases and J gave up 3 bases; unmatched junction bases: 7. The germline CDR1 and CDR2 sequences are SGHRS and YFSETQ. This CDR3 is CASSPSTGNYEQYF. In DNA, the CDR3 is TGCGCCAGCAGCCCGTCGACAGGGAACTACGAGCAGTACTTC. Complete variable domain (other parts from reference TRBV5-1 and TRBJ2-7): KAGVTQTPRYLIKTRGQQVTLSCSPISGHRSVSWYQQTPGQGLQFLFEYFSETQRNKGNFPGRFSGRQFSNSRSEMNVSTLELGDSALYLCASSPSTGNYEQYFGPGTRLTVT.